This T cell receptor beta chain emerged from a study of response to subunit inactivated influenza vaccine. Germline V CDR1 and CDR2: DFQATT, SNEGSKA (reference sequence). Trimming cost V 3 bases and J 10 bases, with 18 bases left between them. This CDR3 has 13 residues. TCRdb re-analysed the RT-PCR reads in MiXCR, keeping a single row per CDR3 protein. This table holds about 190,000 distinct CDR3 sequences, around an eighth found once. A word on this clonotype: No antigen is known for it.

Study observations and caveats: T cells newly recruited by each seasonal influenza vaccination are few, the authors suggested.

Material: CD8+ T cells sorted from PBMCs, obtained roughly 5 days after vaccination. This rearrangement joins TRBV20-1 to TRBJ1-2, with a weak D call TRBD1 (5 bases). The origin of this receptor is a middle-aged man who received an inactivated influenza vaccine. The CDR3 loop is CSASEGLPNAYTF. As DNA, the CDR3 is TGCAGTGCTAGTGAGGGACTCCCGAATGCCTACACCTTC.